Listed below are T cell receptor beta chains from one sample, sequenced in a study of shared clonotypes between healthy human individuals. The protocol was immunoSEQ multiplex PCR, while the TCRdb copy is restricted to in-frame clones and leaves out a portion. The sample records hundreds of thousands of clones, approximately 75% being singletons. The source material was memory CD4+ T cells sorted from blood. The receptors originated from a woman aged 25 to 39 in good health. Both conserved end residues are part of each CDR3. The D gene is left open where the match is weak. Size values are once, few and many counts, or a class for expanded clones, and some rows have none.

TRBV6-5,few,-,TRBJ1-3,CASSYSLGNTIYF,TGTGCCAGCAGTTACTCGCTTGGAAACACCATATATTTT
TRBV5-1,once,-,TRBJ2-2,CASSRRGAIAGELFF,TGCGCCAGCAGCCGGAGGGGGGCTATTGCCGGGGAGCTGTTTTTT
TRBV5-6,-,-,TRBJ1-1,CASSPPSRAEAFF,TGTGCCAGCAGCCCTCCCTCCCGGGCTGAAGCTTTCTTT
TRBV6-1,-,-,TRBJ2-1,CASVVSEGYNEQFF,TGTGCCAGCGTCGTAAGTGAGGGGTACAATGAGCAGTTCTTC
TRBV6-5,-,-,TRBJ1-4,CASSYLDKGEKLFF,TGTGCCAGCAGTTACTTGGACAAAGGTGAAAAACTGTTTTTT
TRBV19,-,-,TRBJ1-5,CATLPKGRVQPQHF,TGTGCCACCTTACCTAAGGGCCGAGTTCAGCCCCAGCATTTT
TRBV7-2,-,-,TRBJ2-7,CASSFRTAYEQYF,TGTGCCAGCAGCTTCAGGACAGCATACGAGCAGTACTTC
TRBV2,-,TRBD1,TRBJ1-1,CASSRWQGADTEAFF,TGTGCCAGCAGTAGGTGGCAGGGGGCGGACACTGAAGCTTTCTTT
TRBV6-6,-,-,TRBJ1-1,CASSYWGAGTEAFF,TGTGCCAGCAGTTATTGGGGGGCGGGCACTGAAGCTTTCTTT
TRBV2,few,-,TRBJ2-7,CASSEIFQAEQYF,TGTGCCAGCAGTGAAATTTTCCAGGCCGAGCAGTACTTC
TRBV6-6,-,TRBD1,TRBJ1-1,CASSTLDRDTEAFF,TGTGCCAGCAGTACCCTAGACAGGGATACTGAAGCTTTCTTT
TRBV5-6,-,-,TRBJ1-2,CASSLGMGGYTF,TGTGCCAGCAGCTTGGGTATGGGAGGCTACACCTTC
TRBV7-8,-,-,TRBJ1-2,CASSLVRNANYGYTF,TGTGCCAGCAGCTTAGTAAGAAACGCTAACTATGGCTACACCTTC
TRBV19,few,-,TRBJ2-1,CASSRGQGYNEQFF,TGTGCCAGTAGTCGGGGGCAGGGGTACAATGAGCAGTTCTTC
TRBV7-9,-,-,TRBJ1-2,CASSYENYGYTF,TGTGCCAGCAGCTACGAAAACTATGGCTACACCTTC
TRBV28,-,TRBD1,TRBJ2-1,CASLTGFNEQFF,TGTGCCAGTTTGACAGGGTTCAATGAGCAGTTCTTC
TRBV5-6,-,-,TRBJ2-5,CASSLGVQETQYF,TGTGCCAGCAGCTTGGGCGTACAAGAGACCCAGTACTTC
TRBV4-1,-,TRBD1,TRBJ2-1,CASSSWTGEWEQFF,TGCGCCAGCAGCTCTTGGACAGGGGAATGGGAACAGTTCTTC
TRBV7-6,few,TRBD1,TRBJ2-7,CASSSGQDRSEQYF,TGTGCCAGCAGCTCCGGACAGGACAGGAGCGAGCAGTACTTC
TRBV4-2,-,TRBD1,TRBJ1-1,CASSRTGDTEAFF,TGTGCCAGCAGCCGGACAGGGGATACTGAAGCTTTCTTT
TRBV7-2,few,TRBD1,TRBJ1-2,CASSLDRAHGYTF,TGTGCCAGCAGCCTCGACAGGGCCCATGGCTACACCTTC
TRBV29-1,-,-,TRBJ2-3,CSVDQGTDTQYF,TGCAGCGTCGACCAGGGGACGGATACGCAGTATTTT
TRBV6-1,few,-,TRBJ1-4,CAIRDGEEKLFF,TGTGCCATCAGGGACGGGGAAGAAAAACTGTTTTTT
TRBV6-6,-,-,TRBJ2-2,CASSPDSRIVSGELFF,TGTGCCAGCAGTCCGGACAGCCGCATTGTCAGCGGGGAGCTGTTTTTT
TRBV2,-,TRBD1,TRBJ1-4,CASSEQGANEKLFF,TGTGCCAGCAGTGAACAGGGGGCGAATGAAAAACTGTTTTTT
TRBV18,once,-,TRBJ2-1,CASSPPSGEYGNEQFF,TGTGCCAGCTCACCACCGTCGGGGGAGTATGGCAATGAGCAGTTCTTC
TRBV7-9,-,TRBD1,TRBJ2-2,CASSLQGAHTGELFF,TGTGCCAGCAGCTTACAGGGGGCGCACACCGGGGAGCTGTTTTTT
TRBV28,few,-,TRBJ1-2,CASSSYGGYTF,TGTGCCAGCTCCTCTTATGGGGGCTACACCTTC
TRBV19,few,-,TRBJ1-2,CASSIEGRGGYTF,TGTGCCAGTAGTATAGAGGGGAGAGGAGGCTACACCTTC
TRBV29-1,few,TRBD2,TRBJ2-5,CSVDAGAGGNQETQYF,TGCAGCGTTGATGCCGGAGCGGGAGGCAACCAAGAGACCCAGTACTTC
TRBV6-5,many,TRBD1,TRBJ1-2,CASRKPGTGGGYTF,TGTGCCAGCAGGAAACCCGGGACAGGGGGAGGCTACACCTTC
TRBV18,once,TRBD2,TRBJ2-1,CASSPGTSGKAEQFF,TGTGCCAGCTCACCCGGAACTAGCGGGAAAGCTGAGCAGTTCTTC
TRBV6-5,-,TRBD1,TRBJ1-1,CASTPGQGWNTEAFF,TGTGCCAGCACCCCGGGACAGGGATGGAACACTGAAGCTTTCTTT
TRBV28,-,TRBD1,TRBJ2-7,CASPPVGTGHYEQYF,TGTGCCAGCCCCCCCGTGGGGACAGGCCACTACGAGCAGTACTTC
TRBV7-3,once,TRBD1,TRBJ1-1,CASSFTGGGMNTEAFF,TGTGCCAGCAGCTTTACAGGGGGTGGGATGAACACTGAAGCTTTCTTT
TRBV11-2,-,-,TRBJ2-3,CASSLDPLLRAQYF,TGTGCCAGCAGCTTAGATCCCTTACTGAGGGCGCAGTATTTT
TRBV5-1,-,-,TRBJ2-7,CASRRGTSSYEQYF,TGCGCCAGCAGACGAGGGACAAGCTCCTACGAGCAGTACTTC
TRBV6-5,few,TRBD2,TRBJ2-7,CASRDPGRGAYEQYF,TGTGCCAGCAGGGACCCAGGTCGGGGGGCCTACGAGCAGTACTTC
TRBV7-7,-,TRBD1,TRBJ2-7,CASSPTSGTGSYEQYF,TGTGCCAGCAGCCCCACCTCCGGGACAGGTTCCTACGAGCAGTACTTC
TRBV28,-,TRBD1,TRBJ2-5,CASSLWDGTEETQYF,TGTGCCAGCAGTTTATGGGATGGGACAGAAGAGACCCAGTACTTC
TRBV7-5,-,-,TRBJ2-7,CVRSLAGEGRSYEQYF,TGTGTCAGAAGCTTAGCCGGGGAGGGGAGGTCCTACGAGCAGTACTTC
TRBV29-1,-,-,TRBJ1-2,CSVEPASEGYTF,TGCAGCGTTGAGCCGGCATCAGAAGGCTACACCTTC
TRBV15,-,TRBD1,TRBJ1-2,CATSRKRGRVIGYTF,TGTGCCACCAGCAGAAAGAGGGGGCGCGTTATTGGCTACACCTTC
TRBV7-9,-,-,TRBJ2-1,CATPGRELGNEQFF,TGTGCCACCCCGGGACGGGAGTTGGGCAATGAGCAGTTCTTC
TRBV5-6,once,-,TRBJ1-5,CASSFSKGQGLNQPQHF,TGTGCCAGCAGCTTCAGTAAGGGGCAGGGTCTTAATCAGCCCCAGCATTTT
TRBV2,-,TRBD2,TRBJ2-5,CASLLAGETQYF,TGTGCCAGCCTACTAGCGGGGGAGACCCAGTACTTC
TRBV2,once,-,TRBJ1-2,CASIEGPRGGYTF,TGTGCCAGCATCGAGGGGCCCCGGGGAGGCTACACCTTC
TRBV5-1,few,-,TRBJ2-2,CASSPRGGELFF,TGCGCCAGCAGCCCTCGGGGCGGGGAGCTGTTTTTT
TRBV5-1,-,-,TRBJ2-5,CASSLGAGHQETQYF,TGCGCCAGCAGCTTGGGGGCGGGTCACCAAGAGACCCAGTACTTC
TRBV25-1,-,-,TRBJ2-2,CASSEGFGSPNTGELFF,TGTGCCAGCAGTGAAGGATTCGGCAGTCCGAACACCGGGGAGCTGTTTTTT
TRBV5-4,-,-,TRBJ2-7,CASSSGQSHTYEQYF,TGTGCCAGCAGCTCCGGACAGAGCCACACCTACGAGCAGTACTTC
TRBV12-2,-,-,TRBJ2-1,CASRAELARGSYNEQFF,TGTGCAAGTCGCGCCGAACTAGCGCGAGGGTCCTACAATGAGCAGTTCTTC
TRBV5-1,-,-,TRBJ2-2,CASSLEVKLNTGELFF,TGCGCCAGCAGCTTGGAGGTCAAGTTGAACACCGGGGAGCTGTTTTTT
TRBV19,-,-,TRBJ1-5,CASATGFGSNQPQHF,TGTGCCAGCGCCACGGGGTTTGGTAGCAATCAGCCCCAGCATTTT
TRBV6-6,many,-,TRBJ1-5,CASQSGNQPQHF,TGTGCCAGCCAGTCAGGCAATCAGCCCCAGCATTTT